Below, 15 T cell receptor beta chains from the same sample are listed, as sequenced in a study of T cell repertoires in cytomegalovirus infection. These TCRs' antigens remain unknown. TCRdb reprocessed the reads with MiXCR, giving one entry per CDR3 protein. The data hold about 770,000 distinct CDR3 sequences, with about 29% observed a single time. Sequenced material: cultured CD8+ T cells from PBMCs, taken from culture after CMV antigen stimulation. All receptors come from a human donor in good health (CMV status not recorded). Some clones in this sample may be carry-over from other donors' samples.

The genes are TRBV12-3 or TRBV12-4 and TRBJ2-2; tentative D call: TRBD2 (5 bases). CDR3 length equals 15 residues. With 9 bases removed from V and 5 bases from J, the gap between germline ends came to 19 bases. The CDR3 is CASFVGKMGTGELFF. Written as DNA, the CDR3 is TGTGCCAGTTTTGTCGGGAAAATGGGGACCGGGGAGCTGTTTTTT.

In this sample, this clonotype turned up a few times. The chain links TRBV12-3 or TRBV12-4 to TRBJ2-3; TRBD1 agrees at 8 bases. V shed 3 bases, J shed 3 bases, and the junction held 11 bases outside the gene matches. The CDR3 extends over 17 amino acids. The DNA of the CDR3 is TGTGCCAGCAGTTTCCAGCTCGGGACAGGACAAACAGATACGCAGTATTTT. Translating gives CASSFQLGTGQTDTQYF.

The J gene is TRBJ2-3, the V gene TRBV6-6; D remains unclear. The CDR3 runs 15 residues. The V end lost 2 bases, the J end lost 4 bases, and 13 bases lay between the germline ends. CDR1 is MNHNY, CDR2 SVGAGI, per germline (reference sequence). The DNA of the CDR3 is TGTGCCAGCAGTTACCGTCCTTCGACGGCAGATACGCAGTATTTT. As protein: CASSYRPSTADTQYF.

The V gene is TRBV6-6, the J gene TRBJ2-5; 10 nucleotides align to TRBD2. Germline V gives CDR1 MNHNY, CDR2 SVGAGI (reference sequence). The CDR3 is made up of 17 amino acids. Trimming at V came to 1 base and at J to 7 bases, leaving 12 bases not matched to a gene. As DNA, the CDR3 is TGTGCCAGCAGTTACTTGATAGCGGGGGGCCCCGTAGGGACCCAGTACTTC. Translating gives CASSYLIAGGPVGTQYF.

The chain is built from TRBV7-4 and TRBJ1-1, with D possibly matching TRBD1 (5 bases). In germline, CDR1 is SGHVT, CDR2 SQSDAQ. V lost 2 bases and J lost 0, with 10 bases in between. The CDR3 is 15 amino acids. Here the CDR3 reads CASSLIMGLNTEAFF. The CDR3 bases are TGTGCCAGCAGCTTAATTATGGGACTGAACACTGAAGCTTTCTTT.

This chain connects TRBV7-9 to TRBJ2-7, with TRBD1 matching over 9 bases. The germline CDR1 and CDR2 sequences are SEHNR and FQNEAQ (reference sequence). V shed 8 bases, J shed 1 base, and the junction held 6 bases outside the gene matches. This CDR3 has 14 residues. The CDR3 region is CASEFGTGSYEQYF. CDR3 nucleotides: TGTGCCAGCGAGTTCGGGACAGGGTCCTACGAGCAGTACTTC.

The chain carries TRBV14 and TRBJ2-7; possible D gene TRBD2, 6 bases. Trimming pared 1 base from V and 3 bases from J, leaving 13 bases between. Looked up from germline, CDR1 is SGHDN and CDR2 is FVKESK. The CDR3 contains 15 residues. The CDR3 loop is CASSQGILGLYEQYV. The CDR3 DNA sequence: TGTGCCAGCAGCCAAGGGATATTGGGACTCTACGAGCAGTACGTC.

This clonotype was observed a few times. The chain carries TRBV5-4 and TRBJ2-7; 11 nucleotides match TRBD1. V lost 4 bases, J lost 6 bases, and 3 bases stayed unmatched. The CDR3 runs 13 residues. CDR1 SGHNT and CDR2 YYREEE come from the germline V gene (reference sequence). Here the CDR3 reads CASSQGTGGEQYF. The CDR3 DNA sequence: TGTGCCAGCAGCCAGGGGACAGGGGGCGAGCAGTACTTC.

This clonotype was seen ten or more times. V gene TRBV4-1 combines with J gene TRBJ1-5; TRBD1 might be the D (5 bases). V lost 0 bases to trimming and J lost 2 bases, with 11 bases between them. CDR3 length: 16 amino acids. Germline CDR1 reads MGHRA; CDR2 reads YSYEKL. CDR3 coding DNA: TGCGCCAGCAGCCAAGATTCTACAGGACGCAATCAGCCCCAGCATTTT. Its translation: CASSQDSTGRNQPQHF.

This clonotype turned up a few times. The chain links TRBV11-2 to TRBJ2-2; D unresolved. The CDR3 contains 14 residues. The germline V and J ends were trimmed by 6 bases and 7 bases, with 15 bases remaining between them. Germline-derived CDR1 and CDR2 are SGHAT and FQNNGV. The CDR3 DNA sequence: TGTGCCAGCAGTCTGGTATACGGTCGCGGGGAGCTGTTTTTT. This encodes CASSLVYGRGELFF.

The chain uses TRBV6-4 and TRBJ2-1; the D call may be TRBD1 or TRBD2 (5 bases each). V lost 9 bases and J 7 bases, leaving 19 bases between the germline ends. Germline CDR1 is MRHNA and CDR2 is SNTAGT. The CDR3 has 14 amino acids. CDR3 amino acids: CASRAGTRTNEQFF. The CDR3 DNA is TGTGCCAGTCGTGCCGGGACCCGTACAAATGAGCAGTTCTTC.

This clonotype was seen repeatedly, ten times or more. The chain is built from TRBV7-6 and TRBJ2-1, with unresolved D. The germline V gene encodes CDR1 SGHVS and CDR2 FNYEAQ. V was shortened by 5 bases and J by 6 bases, with 17 bases between the two germline ends. The CDR3 sequence is 15 residues long. DNA of the CDR3: TGTGCCAGCAGCCCCCACCCGCCCCCTGGCAATGAGCAGTTCTTC. Protein product: CASSPHPPPGNEQFF. Full variable domain (outside the CDR3, taken from reference TRBV7-6 and TRBJ2-1): GAGVSQSPRYKVTKRGQDVALRCDPISGHVSLYWYRQALGQGPEFLTYFNYEAQQDKSGLPNDRFSAERPEGSISTLTIQRTEQRDSAMYRCASSPHPPPGNEQFFGPGTRLTVL.

In this sample, this clonotype turned up a few times. The genes are TRBV12-3 or TRBV12-4 and TRBJ1-3; D is ambiguous. The CDR3 is 13 residues long. V lost 2 bases to trimming and J lost 2 bases, with 4 bases between them. This CDR3 is CASSLTAGNTIYF. The CDR3 DNA reads as TGTGCCAGCAGTTTAACGGCTGGAAACACCATATATTTT.

The genes are TRBV5-4 and TRBJ2-5; TRBD2 matches at 7 bases. The CDR3 is 13 residues long. Germline loops: CDR1 SGHNT, CDR2 YYREEE (reference sequence). Germline trimming cut 7 bases from V and 4 bases from J; bases unmatched to any gene: 7. CDR3 sequence reads: CASANPGGETQYF. The CDR3 DNA reads TGTGCCAGCGCGAACCCGGGAGGAGAGACCCAGTACTTC.

This clonotype has a handful of counts. The chain has TRBV7-8 and TRBJ2-1; 9 bases align to TRBD2. With 8 bases clipped from V and 7 bases from J, the junction kept 6 bases outside the gene matches. CDR1 and CDR2 from the germline V gene are SGHVS and FQNEAQ. The length of the CDR3 is 13 residues. DNA for the CDR3: TGTGCCAGCGGCGGGGGGGCAAAGAATGAGCAGTTCTTC. As protein: CASGGGAKNEQFF.